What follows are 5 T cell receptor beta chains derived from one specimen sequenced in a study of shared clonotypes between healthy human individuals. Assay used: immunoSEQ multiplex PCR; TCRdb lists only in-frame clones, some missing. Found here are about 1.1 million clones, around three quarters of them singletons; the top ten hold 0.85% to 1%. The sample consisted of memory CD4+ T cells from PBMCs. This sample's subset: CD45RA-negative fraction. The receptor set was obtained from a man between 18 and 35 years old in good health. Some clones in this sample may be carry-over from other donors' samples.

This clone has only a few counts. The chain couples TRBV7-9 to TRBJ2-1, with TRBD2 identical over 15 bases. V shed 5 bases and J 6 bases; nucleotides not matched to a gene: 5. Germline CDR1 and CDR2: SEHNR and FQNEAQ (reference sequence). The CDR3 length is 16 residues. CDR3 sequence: CASSRTSGRGFNEQFF. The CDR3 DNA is TGTGCCAGCAGCCGGACTAGCGGGAGGGGTTTCAATGAGCAGTTCTTC. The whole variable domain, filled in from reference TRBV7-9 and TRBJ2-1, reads DTGVSQNPRHKITKRGQNVTFRCDPISEHNRLYWYRQTLGQGPEFLTYFQNEAQLEKSRLLSDRFSAERPKGSFSTLEIQRTEQGDSAMYLCASSRTSGRGFNEQFFGPGTRLTVL.

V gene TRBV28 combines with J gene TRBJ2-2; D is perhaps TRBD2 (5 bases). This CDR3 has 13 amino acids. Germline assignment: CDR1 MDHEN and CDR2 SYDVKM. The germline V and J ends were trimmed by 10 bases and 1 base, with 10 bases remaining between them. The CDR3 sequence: CATLTMNTGELFF. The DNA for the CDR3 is TGTGCCACCCTGACTATGAACACCGGGGAGCTGTTTTTT.

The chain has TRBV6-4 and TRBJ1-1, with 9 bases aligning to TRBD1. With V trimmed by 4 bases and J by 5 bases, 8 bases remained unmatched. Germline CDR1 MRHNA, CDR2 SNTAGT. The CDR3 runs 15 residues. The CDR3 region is CASSADRGSETEAFF. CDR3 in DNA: TGTGCCAGCAGTGCGGACAGGGGATCGGAGACTGAAGCTTTCTTT.

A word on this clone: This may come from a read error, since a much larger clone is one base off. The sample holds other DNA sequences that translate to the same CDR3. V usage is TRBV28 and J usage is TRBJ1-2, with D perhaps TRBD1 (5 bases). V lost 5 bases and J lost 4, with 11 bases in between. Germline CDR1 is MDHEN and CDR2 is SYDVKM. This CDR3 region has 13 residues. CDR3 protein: CASSPPGSYGYTF. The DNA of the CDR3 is TGTGCCAGCAGTCCCCCAGGGTCCTATGGCTACACCTTC.

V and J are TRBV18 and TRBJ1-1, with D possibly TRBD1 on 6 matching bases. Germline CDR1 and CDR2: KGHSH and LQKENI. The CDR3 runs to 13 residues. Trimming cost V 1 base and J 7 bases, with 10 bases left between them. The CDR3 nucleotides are TGTGCCAGCTCACCACGGACAGCGAGTGAAGCTTTCTTT. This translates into CASSPRTASEAFF.